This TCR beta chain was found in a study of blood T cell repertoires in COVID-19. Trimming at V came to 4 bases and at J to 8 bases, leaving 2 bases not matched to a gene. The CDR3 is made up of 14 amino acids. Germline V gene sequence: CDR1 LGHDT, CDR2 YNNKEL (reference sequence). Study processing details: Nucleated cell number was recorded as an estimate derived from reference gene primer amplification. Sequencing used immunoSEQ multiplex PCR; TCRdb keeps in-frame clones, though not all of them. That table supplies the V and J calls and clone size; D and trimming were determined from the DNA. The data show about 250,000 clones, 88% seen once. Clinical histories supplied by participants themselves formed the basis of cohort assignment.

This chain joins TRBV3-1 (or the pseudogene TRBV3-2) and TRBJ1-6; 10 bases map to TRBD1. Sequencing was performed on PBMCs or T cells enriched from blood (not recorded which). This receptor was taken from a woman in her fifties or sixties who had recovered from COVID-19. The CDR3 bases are TGTGCCAGCAGCCTCGGGACAGGGGATTCACCCCTCCACTTT. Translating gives CASSLGTGDSPLHF.